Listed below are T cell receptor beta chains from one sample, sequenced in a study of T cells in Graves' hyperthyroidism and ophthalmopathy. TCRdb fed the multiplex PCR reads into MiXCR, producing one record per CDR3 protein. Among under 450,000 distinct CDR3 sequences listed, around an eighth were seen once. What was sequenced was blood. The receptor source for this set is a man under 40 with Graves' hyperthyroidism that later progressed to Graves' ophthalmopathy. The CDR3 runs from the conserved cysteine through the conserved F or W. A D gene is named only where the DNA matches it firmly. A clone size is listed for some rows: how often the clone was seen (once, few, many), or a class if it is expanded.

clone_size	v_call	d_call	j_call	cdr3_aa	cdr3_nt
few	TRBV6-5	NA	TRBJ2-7	CASSYSAGSSYEQYF	TGTGCCAGCAGTTACTCGGCAGGCAGCTCCTACGAGCAGTACTTC
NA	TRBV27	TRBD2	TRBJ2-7	CASRQTSGRDYEQYF	TGTGCCAGCAGACAAACTAGCGGGAGAGACTACGAGCAGTACTTC
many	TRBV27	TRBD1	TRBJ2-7	CASSPHSGTGYEQYF	TGTGCCAGCAGTCCACACTCCGGGACAGGGTACGAGCAGTACTTC
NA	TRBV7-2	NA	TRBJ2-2	CATPRPGAIHGELFF	TGTGCCACACCTCGGCCGGGGGCAATCCACGGGGAGCTGTTTTTT
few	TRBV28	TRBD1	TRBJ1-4	CASSPGGFEEKLFF	TGTGCCAGCAGCCCAGGGGGCTTTGAGGAAAAACTGTTTTTT
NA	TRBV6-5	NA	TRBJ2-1	CASSYSKFSYNEQFF	TGTGCCAGCAGTTACTCGAAATTCTCCTACAATGAGCAGTTCTTC
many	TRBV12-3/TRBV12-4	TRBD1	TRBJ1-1	CASSLDQGQTTNTEAFF	TGTGCCAGCAGTTTAGACCAGGGACAGACAACGAACACTGAAGCTTTCTTT
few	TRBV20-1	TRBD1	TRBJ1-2	CSARETGGYGYTF	TGCAGTGCTAGAGAGACAGGGGGATATGGCTACACCTTC
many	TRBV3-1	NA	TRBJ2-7	CASSHPQATYEQYF	TGTGCCAGCAGCCACCCGCAAGCAACCTACGAGCAGTACTTC
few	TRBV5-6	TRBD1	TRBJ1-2	CASSSLDRGTYGYTF	TGTGCCAGCAGCTCACTGGACAGGGGGACGTATGGCTACACCTTC
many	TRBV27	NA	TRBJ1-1	CASRGVATEAFF	TGTGCCAGCAGAGGGGTGGCCACTGAAGCTTTCTTT
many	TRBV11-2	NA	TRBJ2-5	CASSLDFRGAQYF	TGTGCCAGCAGCTTAGATTTCCGGGGCGCCCAGTACTTC
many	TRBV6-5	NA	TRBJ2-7	CASSYAGVEYEQYF	TGTGCCAGCAGTTACGCAGGGGTAGAGTACGAGCAGTACTTC
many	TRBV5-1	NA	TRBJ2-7	CASSLGSVKNEQYF	TGCGCCAGCAGCTTGGGCAGTGTCAAAAACGAGCAGTACTTC
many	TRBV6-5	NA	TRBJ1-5	CASSYTDRNSNQPQHF	TGTGCCAGCAGTTACACAGACAGAAATAGCAATCAGCCCCAGCATTTT
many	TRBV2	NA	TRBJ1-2	CASSVLSSVGYTF	TGTGCCAGCAGTGTCCTGAGTTCCGTTGGCTACACCTTC
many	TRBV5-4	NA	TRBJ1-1	CASSFLSVNTEAFF	TGTGCCAGCAGCTTTCTAAGCGTGAACACTGAAGCTTTCTTT
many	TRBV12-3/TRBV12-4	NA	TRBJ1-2	CASRQGNKRLNYGYTF	TGTGCCAGCAGACAGGGAAACAAAAGACTAAACTATGGCTACACCTTC
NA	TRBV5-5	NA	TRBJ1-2	CASSLGGRSFDGYTF	TGTGCCAGCAGCTTGGGAGGGAGGTCATTCGATGGCTACACCTTC
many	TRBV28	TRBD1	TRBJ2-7	CASTYRDRAYEQYF	TGTGCCAGCACCTACCGGGACAGAGCCTACGAGCAGTACTTC
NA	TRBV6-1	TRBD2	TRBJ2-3	CASSEYGGYTDTQYF	TGTGCCAGCAGTGAATACGGGGGGTACACAGATACGCAGTATTTT
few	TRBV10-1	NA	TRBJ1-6	CASSDSERNSPLHF	TGCGCCAGCAGTGACTCCGAACGTAATTCACCCCTCCACTTT
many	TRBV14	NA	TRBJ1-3	CASSQVSISGNTIYF	TGTGCCAGCAGCCAAGTGTCAATCTCTGGAAACACCATATATTTT
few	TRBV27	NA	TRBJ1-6	CASSPYSYNSPLHF	TGTGCCAGCAGTCCATACTCCTATAATTCACCCCTCCACTTT
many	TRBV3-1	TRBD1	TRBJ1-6	CASSQLQGKGPLHF	TGTGCCAGCAGCCAGTTACAGGGGAAAGGCCCCCTCCACTTT
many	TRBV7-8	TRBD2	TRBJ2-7	CASSSGLAYEQYF	TGTGCCAGCAGCTCCGGACTAGCCTACGAGCAGTACTTC
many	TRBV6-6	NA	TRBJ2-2	CASSYSTSPSGELFF	TGTGCCAGCAGTTACTCGACGTCGCCGTCCGGGGAGCTGTTTTTT
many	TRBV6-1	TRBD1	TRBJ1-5	CASRPKPGGQPQHF	TGTGCCAGCAGACCCAAACCAGGGGGTCAGCCCCAGCATTTT
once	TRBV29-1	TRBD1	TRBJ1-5	CSVETGQGGNQPQHF	TGCAGCGTTGAAACCGGACAGGGAGGAAATCAGCCCCAGCATTTT
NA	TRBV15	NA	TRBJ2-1	CATSRAFGDEQFF	TGTGCCACCAGCAGAGCTTTTGGCGATGAGCAGTTCTTC
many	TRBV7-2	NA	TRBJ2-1	CASSPRTLSSYNEQFF	TGTGCCAGCAGCCCCCGGACGTTGAGCTCCTACAATGAGCAGTTCTTC
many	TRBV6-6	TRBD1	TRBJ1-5	CASSYTTGTGDNQPQHF	TGTGCCAGCAGTTACACGACCGGGACAGGGGACAATCAGCCCCAGCATTTT